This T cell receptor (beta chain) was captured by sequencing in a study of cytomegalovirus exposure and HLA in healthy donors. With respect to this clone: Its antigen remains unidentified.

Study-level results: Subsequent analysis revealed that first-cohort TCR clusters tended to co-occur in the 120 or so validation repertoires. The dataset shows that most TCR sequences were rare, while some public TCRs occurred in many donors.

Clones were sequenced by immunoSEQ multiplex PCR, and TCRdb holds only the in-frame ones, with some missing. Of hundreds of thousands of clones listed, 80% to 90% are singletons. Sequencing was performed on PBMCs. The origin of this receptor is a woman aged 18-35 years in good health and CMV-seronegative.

The CDR3 coding sequence is TGTGCCAGCAGCGCTCTGGGACAGGGATCCGCCCAGCATTTT. This gives the protein CASSALGQGSAQHF. The chain joins TRBV6-1 to TRBJ1-5; the match to TRBD1 covers 9 bases. The V gene end was trimmed by 6 bases and the J gene end by 11 bases; junction bases not matched to a gene: 11. The V gene's germline CDR1 is MNHNS and CDR2 SASEGT. This CDR3 is 14 amino acids long.